These 10 T cell receptor beta chains originate from one sample sequenced in a study of early T cells in non-severe SARS-CoV-2 infection. TCRdb called the 5' RACE reads again in MiXCR, with one record for every CDR3 protein. The data show 100,000 to 150,000 distinct CDR3 sequences, with 14% to 15% seen just once and 21% held by the top ten. The source material was whole blood. The receptors shown here come from an adult who was a healthcare worker with PCR-confirmed SARS-CoV-2 infection or an uninfected control (not recorded which).

This clonotype was detected only once. The V and J genes are TRBV5-1 and TRBJ1-5; maybe TRBD1 (5 bases). This CDR3 comprises 14 residues. Trimming cost V 4 bases and J 4 bases, with 12 bases left between them. CDR1 is SGHRS and CDR2 is YFSETQ in the germline V gene. The CDR3 loop is CASSPGQPNQPQHF. CDR3 nucleotides: TGCGCCAGCAGCCCGGGGCAGCCGAATCAGCCCCAGCATTTT.

The V call is TRBV5-4, the J call TRBJ2-2, with TRBD2 matching over 10 bases. This CDR3 is 15 amino acids long. Trimming at V came to 2 bases and at J to 6 bases, leaving 4 bases not matched to a gene. From germline, CDR1 is SGHNT and CDR2 YYREEE (reference sequence). The CDR3 reads CASSFLAGGSGELFF. The CDR3 nucleotides read TGTGCCAGCAGCTTCTTAGCGGGGGGATCCGGGGAGCTGTTTTTT.

The chain carries TRBV29-1 and TRBJ2-7; no reliable D call. The CDR3 contains 13 residues. The germline CDR1 and CDR2 sequences are SQVTM and ANQGSEA. The ends were cut back, 4 bases at V and 4 bases at J, with 14 bases in the middle. In nucleotides, the CDR3 is TGCAGCGTTGCGCCCGGTGGTGGGTACGAGCAGTACTTC. Its translation is CSVAPGGGYEQYF.

Note on this clonotype: Here the CDR3 omits its conserved ending phenylalanine or tryptophan, so a read error is the likely source. The V call is TRBV3-1, the J call TRBJ1-2, with D unresolved. This CDR3 spans 14 amino acids. In germline, CDR1 is LGHDT, CDR2 YNNKEL (reference sequence). V gave up 0 bases and J gave up 8 bases, with 13 bases separating them. The CDR3 DNA reads TGTGCCAGCAGCCAAGATTCCGGGAGGAGAGGCTACACCCTC. Amino acid sequence: CASSQDSGRRGYTL.

This clonotype was counted between two and nine times. This chain joins TRBV7-9 and TRBJ1-4, with no clear D. Trimming removed 5 bases from V and 5 bases from J, with 21 bases in between. The CDR3 runs to 17 residues. Germline lookup yields CDR1 SEHNR and CDR2 FQNEAQ (reference sequence). In DNA form, the CDR3 reads TGTGCCAGCAGCCCCCCGATTGGAATATTGGAGAATGAAAAACTGTTTTTT. Translated: CASSPPIGILENEKLFF.

The chain uses TRBV12-3 or TRBV12-4 and TRBJ1-4, with D possibly TRBD1 on 5 matching bases. The V and J ends lost 3 bases and 2 bases respectively, with 7 bases between them. The CDR3 sequence is 14 residues long. This CDR3 reads CASSFEGTNEKLFF. In nucleotides, the CDR3 is TGTGCCAGCAGTTTTGAGGGGACTAATGAAAAACTGTTTTTT.

The chain combines TRBV24-1 with TRBJ2-3, with 9 nucleotides matching TRBD1. Germline V gene lookup returns CDR1 KGHDR and CDR2 SFDVKD. The CDR3 runs to 15 residues. J was trimmed by 4 bases and V by 5 bases; bases with no gene match: 6. The CDR3 sequence: CATSVGQGTADTQYF. As DNA, the CDR3 is TGTGCCACCAGTGTAGGACAGGGGACAGCAGATACGCAGTATTTT.

This sequence joins TRBV12-3 or TRBV12-4 and TRBJ2-7; maybe TRBD2 (6 bases). Trimming took off 4 bases at V and 7 bases at J, with 14 bases between the two ends. CDR3 length: 13 residues. Here the CDR3 reads CASSYGTSREQYF. DNA of the CDR3: TGTGCCAGCAGTTATGGGACTTCTCGGGAGCAGTACTTC.

This clonotype has only a few counts. The V call is TRBV5-1, the J call TRBJ1-4, with 8 bases matching TRBD1. This CDR3 spans 14 amino acids. Per germline, CDR1 SGHRS and CDR2 YFSETQ. The V segment lost 0 bases and the J segment 10 bases; nucleotides outside the gene matches: 5. This CDR3 reads CASSLGQGHGKLFF. Written as DNA, the CDR3 is TGCGCCAGCAGCTTGGGACAGGGGCACGGAAAACTGTTTTTT. Complete variable domain (other parts from reference TRBV5-1 and TRBJ1-4): KAGVTQTPRYLIKTRGQQVTLSCSPISGHRSVSWYQQTPGQGLQFLFEYFSETQRNKGNFPGRFSGRQFSNSRSEMNVSTLELGDSALYLCASSLGQGHGKLFFGSGTQLSVL.

This clonotype has ten or more counts. The CDR3 coding sequence is TGCGCCAGCAGCCCAACGACAGGGGGCGGTGGCTACACCTTC. Protein: CASSPTTGGGGYTF. The V call is TRBV5-1, the J call TRBJ1-2; 10 bases are shared with TRBD1. CDR3 length: 14 residues. The germline gives CDR1 SGHRS, CDR2 YFSETQ. V gave up 4 bases and J gave up 7 bases; unmatched junction bases: 7.